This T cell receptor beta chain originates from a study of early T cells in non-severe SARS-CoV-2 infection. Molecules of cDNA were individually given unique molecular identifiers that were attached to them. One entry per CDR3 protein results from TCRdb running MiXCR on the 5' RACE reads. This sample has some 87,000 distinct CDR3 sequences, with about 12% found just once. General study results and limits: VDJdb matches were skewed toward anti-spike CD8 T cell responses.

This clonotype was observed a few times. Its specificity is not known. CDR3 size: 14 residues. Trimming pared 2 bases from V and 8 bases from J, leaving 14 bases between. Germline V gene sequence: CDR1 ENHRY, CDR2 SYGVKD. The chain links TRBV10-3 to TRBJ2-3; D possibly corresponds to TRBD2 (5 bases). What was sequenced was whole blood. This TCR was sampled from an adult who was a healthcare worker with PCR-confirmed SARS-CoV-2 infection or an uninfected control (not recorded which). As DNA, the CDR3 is TGTGCCATCAGTGAGCTCCCCGGGGTCCCTACGCAGTATTTT. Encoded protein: CAISELPGVPTQYF.